This record looks at one TCR beta chain sequence and its context. This clone was recorded only once. Its binding antigen is unknown. Per-base qualities were not stored, and no clone one base away is much larger. TCRbeta CDR3 regions were amplified from genomic DNA using the immunoSEQ Assay, a bias-controlled multiplex PCR. The study's processing was this. Within the assay, amplification of reference gene primers was used to estimate how many nucleated cells each sample contained. To quantify the absolute abundance of each unique TCRbeta CDR3 rearrangement, sequence reads were collapsed and filtered. For each sample, productive Simpson clonality was calculated as the square root of Simpson's diversity index across productive rearrangements. The immuneACCESS repertoire file appears here via TCRdb, limited to in-frame rearrangements. These files lack a portion of the clones; in checked studies, under half of the deficit traces to unresolved V genes, and the cause of the others is not known. V and J calls and clone size come straight from that table; D and trimming were deduced from the DNA. Recorded for this sample are under 200,000 clones; approximately 80% of them occurred a single time. The ten most abundant clones make up approximately 1.4% of the sample.

This specimen comes from a study of blood T cell repertoires in COVID-19 (dated by TCRdb to about 2020). Turning to the overall study: Samples covering the acute and convalescent phases of COVID-19 were provided by collaborators in the United States, Italy and Spain. Where available, HLA class I and class II types were obtained from metadata supplied by the sample provider rather than from assay-based typing. The sample metadata nearly always contained a de-identified subject ID, COVID-19 status, age in years and sex. The prospective study material was composed of cDNA or gDNA derived from T cells, B-cell-depleted T cells, or PBMCs. Subjects who had been exposed to COVID-19, were actively infected with it, or had recovered from it provided the deeply sampled blood TCRbeta repertoires that made up the dataset. The repertoires were made available in a free public database intended to serve as a resource for research on the immune response to SARS-CoV-2. The samples were drawn from two sources: the first 160 participants of the ongoing ImmuneRACE study, and 1,200 or so subjects contributed by 6 global collaborators. Summary of the overall study and its limitations: The amount of clinical and demographic metadata varied by source and participant and was provided uncurated.

The CDR3 runs 14 residues from the cysteine to the phenylalanine. Only the CDR3 DNA is retained, 42 bases long and in frame from the first base. CDR1 and CDR2 are read off the germline V gene as MNHEY and SVGAGI. The junction shows trimming of 8 bases on V and 5 bases on J, and the gene matches do not reach 8 bases of it. Collaborating institutions collected whole blood in K2EDTA tubes following their own protocols. For TCRbeta analysis, collaborator samples were shipped as frozen whole blood, as isolated PBMCs, or as DNA extracted from either sample type. This sequence originates from a human donor in a cohort sampled during active COVID-19. The rearrangement combines TRBV6-5 with TRBJ2-3; the junction holds 9 bases that match TRBD2. The source material was peripheral blood. The sequence in DNA is TGTGCCAGCGCGGCGGGGGGGCGGATAGATACGCAGTATTTT. The resulting protein is CASAAGGRIDTQYF.